This T cell receptor (beta chain) is drawn from a study of beta chain features in type 1 diabetes. This clone was counted only a few times. The target antigen is unknown. The CDR3 is 14 residues long. The germline V gene has CDR1 GTSNPN and CDR2 SVGIG (reference sequence). V lost 5 bases, J lost 1 base, and 7 bases stayed unmatched. Expressed TCRB transcripts were sequenced because the entire RNA isolate underwent reverse transcription. Data came from immunoSEQ multiplex PCR; TCRdb stores just in-frame clones and leaves some out. The sample yields approximately 150,000 clones, about 9.4% seen once. Study-level points and caveats: Possible PCR preference for shorter templates applied equally to patients and controls.

Only one heparinised blood draw was taken per donor, and its volume averaged around 100 mL. By way of CD45RO/CCR7/CD25/CD127/CD95/CD27, the CD4+ regulatory, stem cell-like memory, central memory and naive cells were sorted. The chain has TRBV30 and TRBJ2-7; 8 nucleotides line up with TRBD1. The receptor comes from a man between 18 and 35 years old in good health. The sequenced material came from naive CD4+ T cells from blood. DNA of the CDR3: TGTGCCTGGGCAACAGGGGGTGATTCCTACGAGCAGTACTTC. Residues: CAWATGGDSYEQYF.